These 23 T cell receptor beta chains originate from one sample sequenced in a study of graft-versus-host responses after intestinal transplantation. No cognate antigen is known for these TCRs. The assay was immunoSEQ multiplex PCR, and TCRdb's table has in-frame clones only and misses some. The sample carries fewer than 95,000 clones, about 94% recorded once. This material consisted of unstimulated CD4+ T cells sorted from spleen or lymph node cells, taken before transplant. The receptors were sampled from a human donor who was the organ donor for an intestinal transplant.

The chain recombines TRBV6-7 with TRBJ2-7; D possibly corresponds to TRBD2 (6 bases). TRBV6-7 is classed as an ORF, of uncertain function. CDR3 length: 14 residues. Trimming took off 4 bases at V and 2 bases at J, with 12 bases between the two ends. This CDR3 reads CASSWAGFTYEQYF. Here the CDR3 DNA reads TGTGCCAGCAGTTGGGCGGGGTTCACCTACGAGCAGTACTTC.

This clone came up once. The chain has TRBV6-5 and TRBJ2-7; the D gene is possibly TRBD1 (6 bases). CDR3 length: 15 amino acids. The ends were cut back, 6 bases at V and 5 bases at J, with 20 bases in the middle. Germline assignment: CDR1 MNHEY and CDR2 SVGAGI. CDR3 DNA sequence: TGTGCCAGCAGCCAACAGGGTTTAGTGCGCGACGAGCAGTACTTC. Amino acid sequence: CASSQQGLVRDEQYF.

V usage is TRBV5-6 and J usage is TRBJ2-1; no firm D call. In germline, CDR1 is SGHDT, CDR2 YYEEEE. Trimming removed 2 bases at V and 5 bases at J, with 11 bases between. The CDR3 is 14 amino acids. DNA of the CDR3: TGTGCCAGCAGCTTATTCTGGTTAAACAATGAGCAGTTCTTC. This gives the protein CASSLFWLNNEQFF.

The chain employs TRBV5-4 and TRBJ2-7, with 11 bases identical to TRBD1. The CDR3 runs to 17 residues. Germline V CDR1 and CDR2: SGHNT, YYREEE (reference sequence). The ends lost 2 bases at V and 3 bases at J; junction bases unmatched: 10. CDR3 sequence reads: CASSLGQGAGTFYEQYF. The CDR3 nucleotides are TGTGCCAGCAGCTTAGGACAGGGGGCCGGAACTTTCTACGAGCAGTACTTC. Variable domain in full (rest from reference TRBV5-4 and TRBJ2-7): ETGVTQSPTHLIKTRGQQVTLRCSSQSGHNTVSWYQQALGQGPQFIFQYYREEENGRGNFPPRFSGLQFPNYSSELNVNALELDDSALYLCASSLGQGAGTFYEQYFGPGTRLTVT.

The chain employs TRBV7-2 and TRBJ1-2; D unclear. V was shortened by 0 bases and J by 8 bases, with 10 bases between the two germline ends. CDR3 length: 13 amino acids. Looked up from germline, CDR1 is SGHTA and CDR2 is FQGNSA. The chain's CDR3 is CASSLARQMGYTF. The DNA for the CDR3 is TGTGCCAGCAGCTTAGCGCGCCAGATGGGCTACACCTTC.

The sample holds one count of this clone. This chain uses TRBV6-1 with TRBJ1-3; D unresolved. With 6 bases removed from V and 8 bases from J, the gap between germline ends came to 14 bases. Looked up from germline, CDR1 is MNHNS and CDR2 is SASEGT. There are 13 residues in the CDR3. The CDR3 DNA reads TGTGCCAGCAGCGAGAAAAGGACGGACACCATATATTTT. Protein product: CASSEKRTDTIYF.

Concerning this clone: As the CDR3 is not closed by the conserved phenylalanine or tryptophan, this likely results from a read error. The V gene is TRBV2, the J gene TRBJ1-6, with TRBD1 matching over 9 bases. V dropped 3 bases and J dropped 3; count of bases not matched to a gene: 6. This CDR3 comprises 17 residues. Germline CDR1 reads SNHLY; CDR2 reads FYNNEI. CDR3 amino acids: CASSDPKGQGYNSPLHL. For the CDR3, the DNA is TGTGCCAGCAGTGATCCAAAGGGACAGGGCTATAATTCACCCCTCCACCTT.

This clone was observed a single time. The V and J genes are TRBV30 and TRBJ2-3; unclear D gene. Germline lookup yields CDR1 GTSNPN and CDR2 SVGIG (reference sequence). V gave up 4 bases and J gave up 4 bases, with 6 bases separating them. The CDR3 is 11 amino acids. This CDR3 is CAWIAPDTQYF. The CDR3 DNA follows: TGTGCCTGGATTGCCCCAGATACGCAGTATTTT.

This clone was detected a few times. CDR3 sequence (DNA): TGCGCCAGCAGCTCAGGGACTAGCGGGGGGGCTCATCCGGATACGCAGTATTTT. Protein: CASSSGTSGGAHPDTQYF. The V and J genes are TRBV5-1 and TRBJ2-3; 16 bases line up with TRBD2. The CDR3 consists of 18 residues. The junction had 10 bases not matched to a gene; V was cut back by 3 bases and J by 6 bases. Germline CDR1 and CDR2: SGHRS and YFSETQ. Based on the CDR3 plus reference TRBV5-1 and TRBJ2-3, the full variable domain is KAGVTQTPRYLIKTRGQQVTLSCSPISGHRSVSWYQQTPGQGLQFLFEYFSETQRNKGNFPGRFSGRQFSNSRSEMNVSTLELGDSALYLCASSSGTSGGAHPDTQYFGPGTRLTVL.

This chain links TRBV19 with TRBJ1-6; D ambiguous. The CDR3 extends over 15 amino acids. V lost 4 bases to trimming and J lost 0 bases, with 7 bases between them. Germline V gene sequence: CDR1 LNHDA, CDR2 SQIVND (reference sequence). The DNA of the CDR3 is TGTGCCAGTAGTAACGGGTACTCCTATAATTCACCCCTCCACTTT. It specifies CASSNGYSYNSPLHF.

The chain recombines TRBV5-1 with TRBJ1-6; 8 bases are a match to TRBD1. Germline-derived CDR1 and CDR2 are SGHRS and YFSETQ. The length of the CDR3 is 15 residues. Trimming cost V 0 bases and J 14 bases; bases outside gene matches: 10. Here the CDR3 DNA reads TGCGCCAGCAGCTTGGCCGGCGACAGGGGAGCGACCCTCCACTTT. It codes for CASSLAGDRGATLHF.

The V gene is TRBV5-8, the J gene TRBJ1-3; D gene unclear. V gave up 2 bases and J gave up 0 bases, with 9 bases separating them. Germline V gives CDR1 SGHTS, CDR2 YDEGEE. This CDR3 contains 15 residues. CDR3 DNA: TGTGCCAGCAGCTTTTCAGTGAGCTCTGGAAACACCATATATTTT. Translated: CASSFSVSSGNTIYF.

The V and J genes are TRBV19 and TRBJ2-1; the D is unclear. Germline CDR1 is LNHDA and CDR2 is SQIVND (reference sequence). The CDR3 has 15 amino acids. The ends were cut back, 3 bases at V and 6 bases at J, with 15 bases in the middle. The CDR3 region is CASSIARARSNEQFF. CDR3 sequence (DNA): TGTGCCAGTAGTATTGCTAGGGCACGCAGCAATGAGCAGTTCTTC.

The CDR3 nucleotides are TGTGCCAGCAGTTTATCTAACAGCTACAATCAGCCCCAGCATTTT. Its translation is CASSLSNSYNQPQHF. The chain carries TRBV27 and TRBJ1-5; D unclear. Germline CDR1 reads MNHEY; CDR2 reads SMNVEV (reference sequence). The V gene lost 0 bases and the J gene lost 3 bases, with 9 bases spanning the gap. This CDR3 comprises 15 residues.

V gene TRBV9 combines with J gene TRBJ2-2; D is unclear. Trimming removed 0 bases at V and 4 bases at J, with 10 bases between. The CDR3 spans 15 residues. CDR1 is SGDLS, CDR2 YYNGEE, per germline. In DNA, the CDR3 is TGTGCCAGCAGCGTAGGAGACATACCCACCGGGGAGCTGTTTTTT. This gives the protein CASSVGDIPTGELFF.

The rearrangement uses TRBV7-2 and TRBJ1-6, with 7 positions matching TRBD1. This CDR3 has 15 residues. The germline gives CDR1 SGHTA, CDR2 FQGNSA. The J segment lost 9 bases and the V segment lost 0 bases, leaving 5 bases of the junction unmatched. The CDR3 region is CASSLANRGISPLHF. In DNA form, the CDR3 reads TGTGCCAGCAGCTTAGCAAACAGGGGAATTTCACCCCTCCACTTT.

J is TRBJ1-4 and V is TRBV5-1; TRBD1 agrees at 8 bases. Trimming took 4 bases from V and 7 from J; bases not matched to a gene: 12. The CDR3 consists of 16 residues. Germline lookup yields CDR1 SGHRS and CDR2 YFSETQ. CDR3 protein: CASSQPSGTGGEKLFF. The CDR3 DNA follows: TGCGCCAGCAGCCAACCGTCCGGGACAGGAGGTGAAAAACTGTTTTTT.

J is TRBJ1-6 and V is TRBV7-9, with 7 bases lining up with TRBD1. After removal of 0 bases from V and 5 bases from J, the junction contained 1 base not matched to a gene. The CDR3 length is 15 residues. Germline-derived CDR1 and CDR2 are SEHNR and FQNEAQ (reference sequence). The CDR3 reads CASSLAGTDNSPLHF. The CDR3 DNA follows: TGTGCCAGCAGCTTAGCCGGGACAGATAATTCACCCCTCCACTTT.

This clone was observed once. This chain uses TRBV5-4 with TRBJ2-1; a weak D match, TRBD2 (6 bases). CDR1 is SGHNT, CDR2 YYREEE, per germline (reference sequence). The ends were cut back, 1 base at V and 5 bases at J, with 19 bases in the middle. This CDR3 has 17 residues. The CDR3 here is CASSLSLGPSANNEQFF. The CDR3 DNA reads as TGTGCCAGCAGCTTGTCTCTCGGGCCTAGCGCGAACAATGAGCAGTTCTTC.

This rearrangement joins TRBV6-5 to TRBJ1-6; perhaps TRBD1 as D (5 bases). Germline values: CDR1 MNHEY, CDR2 SVGAGI. This CDR3 comprises 13 residues. The V and J ends lost 0 bases and 16 bases respectively, with 13 bases between them. CDR3 coding DNA: TGTGCCAGCAGTTACTCGGGACTGCAGCATCTCCACTTT. Translated: CASSYSGLQHLHF.

The genes are TRBV5-1 and TRBJ2-1, with TRBD1 matching 10 bases. CDR1 is SGHRS and CDR2 is YFSETQ in the germline V gene. This CDR3 is built from 15 residues. V shed 4 bases, J shed 4 bases, and the junction held 5 bases outside the gene matches. CDR3 in amino acids: CASSTGQGVYNEQFF. CDR3 sequence (DNA): TGCGCCAGCAGCACCGGACAGGGGGTTTACAATGAGCAGTTCTTC.

This chain connects TRBV5-1 to TRBJ1-1; possibly TRBD1 for D (5 bases). Germline V gives CDR1 SGHRS, CDR2 YFSETQ. V lost 4 bases, J lost 1 base, and 11 bases lay in between. The length of the CDR3 is 14 residues. The chain's CDR3 is CASSPWGENTEAFF. As DNA, the CDR3 is TGCGCCAGCAGCCCTTGGGGGGAGAACACTGAAGCTTTCTTT.

This sequence joins TRBV5-5 and TRBJ1-1; maybe TRBD1 (5 bases). V was clipped by 1 base and J by 5 bases, with 9 bases between them. The CDR3 consists of 13 residues. CDR1 is SGHKS and CDR2 is YYEKEE in the germline V gene (reference sequence). The CDR3, as DNA: TGTGCCAGCAGCTTGCAGGGTGTAACTGAAGCTTTCTTT. This sequence encodes CASSLQGVTEAFF.